This T cell receptor beta chain was retrieved from a study of pediatric ulcerative colitis. Whole-study findings and limits: Ulcerative colitis patients shared more blood-rectal clones than controls.

Using immunoSEQ multiplex PCR, the repertoire was profiled, and TCRdb retains in-frame clones only, with some absent. The sample lists 17,000 or so clones, roughly 70% occurring once. The rectum was sampled with one to two pinch biopsies at colonoscopy. The CDR3 is 15 amino acids. CDR1 and CDR2 (germline): SNHLY, FYNNEI. With V trimmed by 5 bases and J by 5 bases, 8 bases remained unmatched. In the case of this clone: Antigen specificity is unknown.

The sequenced material came from gut tissue. This chain connects TRBV2 to TRBJ2-3; 9 bases are shared with TRBD1. This receptor was identified in a girl aged 10-17 years with moderate ulcerative colitis. CDR3 DNA sequence: TGTGCCAGCAGTCCCCAGGGACAGGGAGGAGATACGCAGTATTTT. It codes for CASSPQGQGGDTQYF.